This TCR beta chain stems from a study of cytomegalovirus exposure and HLA in healthy donors. Study-level information: Unique TCR beta sequences numbering 95 million to 130 million came from 150 million to 200 million T cells in an earlier analysis. Whole-study results and caveats: Researchers catalogued 160 or so TCR beta chains as cytomegalovirus-associated. It was taken for granted in presence/absence analyses that sequencing depth across donors was roughly uniform. An Asian-associated ancestry cluster reportedly showed fewer N-insertions than the roughly 670-donor mean in a later analysis.

For this clone: Its antigen is not identified.

Primers: 60 Vbeta forward and 13 Jbeta reverse. This table comes from immunoSEQ multiplex PCR, and its TCRdb copy is limited to in-frame clones, with some not included. The sample shows about 160,000 clones, roughly 84% of them seen only once. The receptor was isolated from a man aged 18 to 30 in good health and CMV-seronegative. The sample was PBMCs.

CDR3 sequence: CASSYGQGDSYEQYF. CDR3 nucleotide sequence: TGTGCCAGCAGTTACGGACAGGGGGACTCCTACGAGCAGTACTTC. V gene TRBV6-6 combines with J gene TRBJ2-7, with 10 bases aligning to TRBD1. The J segment lost 0 bases and the V segment lost 2 bases, leaving 1 base of the junction unmatched. Germline V gene sequence: CDR1 MNHNY, CDR2 SVGAGI (reference sequence). The CDR3 loop spans 15 amino acids.